The 18 T cell receptor beta chains presented below share a single source sample, sequenced in a study of blood T cell repertoires in COVID-19. Some clones are missing from TCRdb's copy, which holds only in-frame ones; the method was immunoSEQ multiplex PCR. This table has about 80,000 clones, about 91% appearing once. Material for sequencing was peripheral blood. These receptors came from a woman of 80 years or more with acute or convalescent COVID-19.

Note on this clone: The junction departs from the called germline gene at one end, perhaps through a read error. The chain couples TRBV2 to TRBJ2-3; 12 nucleotides match TRBD2. This CDR3 has 15 residues. CDR1 SNHLY and CDR2 FYNNEI come from the germline V gene. CDR3 sequence (DNA): TGTGCCAGCAGTGAAATGGGGCTAGCGGGGGGGGCATACTTATTT. Translation gives CASSEMGLAGGAYLF.

This clone showed up just a few times. The V call is TRBV7-9, the J call TRBJ2-7; TRBD2 matches at 8 bases. V was pared by 5 bases and J by 6 bases, with 6 bases of the junction left unmatched. CDR1 SEHNR and CDR2 FQNEAQ come from the germline V gene (reference sequence). This CDR3 comprises 13 residues. The CDR3 coding sequence is TGTGCCAGCAGCCAAGGACTAGCCGGCGAGCAGTACTTC. This translates into CASSQGLAGEQYF.

This chain connects TRBV4-2 to TRBJ2-1; perhaps TRBD2 as D (6 bases). Germline V gene sequence: CDR1 LGHNA, CDR2 YNFKEQ. This CDR3 spans 16 amino acids. The V and J ends lost 1 base and 3 bases respectively, with 13 bases between them. The CDR3 region has the DNA TGTGCCAGCAGCCAAGCTGCAGGCGGGGTCTACAATGAGCAGTTCTTC. Protein product: CASSQAAGGVYNEQFF.

V gene TRBV6-6 combines with J gene TRBJ2-7, with 7 bases matching TRBD1. V lost 5 bases to trimming and J lost 2 bases; unmatched junction nucleotides: 9. Germline V lookup: CDR1 MNHNY, CDR2 SVGAGI (reference sequence). There are 15 residues in the CDR3. CDR3 sequence (DNA): TGTGCCAGCAGTGACCGGGACAGCACAGCCTACGAGCAGTACTTC. It translates to CASSDRDSTAYEQYF.

V is TRBV6-5 and J is TRBJ2-6; D unresolved. Germline CDR1 is MNHEY and CDR2 is SVGAGI. This CDR3 has 15 residues. Trimming pared 6 bases from V and 1 base from J, leaving 10 bases between. Here the CDR3 reads CASRDSGSGANVLTF. The CDR3, as DNA: TGTGCCAGCAGAGACTCGGGTTCTGGGGCCAACGTCCTGACTTTC.

The genes are TRBV12-3 or TRBV12-4 and TRBJ1-2, with TRBD1 as a possible D gene (5 bases). CDR3 length: 13 amino acids. The ends were cut back, 6 bases at V and 8 bases at J, with 16 bases in the middle. CDR3 nucleotide sequence: TGTGCCAGCAGCGGGACTCTGGTGGAGGGCTACACCTTC. It encodes CASSGTLVEGYTF.

This chain connects TRBV6-5 to TRBJ2-1; 11 bases match TRBD2. Germline V gene sequence: CDR1 MNHEY, CDR2 SVGAGI. J lost 5 bases, V lost 5 bases, and 5 bases had no gene match. The CDR3 has 15 amino acids. CDR3 nucleotide sequence: TGTGCCAGCAGTCGACTAGCGGGGACAAACAATGAGCAGTTCTTC. It codes for CASSRLAGTNNEQFF.

The chain uses TRBV7-8 and TRBJ2-7; TRBD1 might be the D (5 bases). From germline, CDR1 is SGHVS and CDR2 FQNEAQ. The CDR3 is 13 amino acids. The V gene lost 6 bases and the J gene lost 2 bases, with 11 bases spanning the gap. The CDR3 region has the DNA TGTGCCAGCAGGCTCGGACAACCCTACGAGCAGTACTTC. It is translated as CASRLGQPYEQYF.

This clone was seen more than once but under ten times. This chain links TRBV6-6 with TRBJ2-7, with 8 positions matching TRBD2. V gave up 9 bases and J gave up 7 bases; unmatched junction bases: 14. This CDR3 has 14 amino acids. CDR1 and CDR2 from the germline V gene are MNHNY and SVGAGI (reference sequence). The CDR3 protein is CASTERERSGEQYF. Here the CDR3 DNA reads TGTGCCAGTACCGAGCGGGAGAGGTCGGGAGAGCAGTACTTC.

This clone was counted only a few times. J is TRBJ2-3 and V is TRBV4-1; D gene ambiguous. This CDR3 has 16 amino acids. V gave up 0 bases and J gave up 1 base, with 11 bases separating them. CDR1 MGHRA and CDR2 YSYEKL come from the germline V gene. This CDR3 reads CASSQDGLLGTDTQYF. DNA for the CDR3: TGCGCCAGCAGCCAAGATGGGCTTCTGGGCACAGATACGCAGTATTTT.

This clone was recorded only once. The gene calls are TRBV4-2 and TRBJ1-5; tentatively, D is TRBD1 (5 bases). V lost 0 bases, J lost 6 bases, and 12 bases lay in between. CDR3 length: 15 residues. CDR1 is LGHNA and CDR2 is YNFKEQ in the germline V gene. CDR3 coding DNA: TGTGCCAGCAGCCAAGATTTTGGGGGGAGTCAGCCCCAGCATTTT. Translating gives CASSQDFGGSQPQHF.

J is TRBJ1-1 and V is TRBV19; TRBD1 agrees at 7 bases. J lost 5 bases, V lost 5 bases, and 8 bases had no gene match. Germline V gives CDR1 LNHDA, CDR2 SQIVND (reference sequence). CDR3 length: 14 residues. CDR3 region: CASSPRTGGTEAFF. DNA for the CDR3: TGTGCCAGTAGTCCGAGGACAGGTGGGACTGAAGCTTTCTTT.

This chain connects TRBV7-8 to TRBJ2-1; D may be TRBD2 (5 bases). Deletions cut 1 base from V and 10 bases from J, with 8 bases between. CDR3 length: 12 amino acids. From germline, CDR1 is SGHVS and CDR2 FQNEAQ. Here the CDR3 reads CASSLGGSEQFF. Here the CDR3 DNA reads TGTGCCAGCAGCTTAGGAGGGAGCGAGCAGTTCTTC.

This rearrangement joins TRBV3-1 (or the pseudogene TRBV3-2) to TRBJ2-7; 10 bases fit TRBD1. Germline V gene data show CDR1 as LGHDT and CDR2 as YNNKEL (reference sequence). The CDR3 extends over 15 amino acids. The ends lost 3 bases at V and 4 bases at J; junction bases unmatched: 6. CDR3 protein: CASSHRTGGRYEQYF. The CDR3 DNA follows: TGTGCCAGCAGCCATCGGACAGGGGGTCGTTACGAGCAGTACTTC.

This chain connects TRBV30 to TRBJ2-2; TRBD1 matches at 8 bases. The ends lost 4 bases at V and 0 bases at J; junction bases unmatched: 13. The CDR3 is 18 residues long. In germline, CDR1 is GTSNPN, CDR2 SVGIG (reference sequence). CDR3: CAWTLRPPGQANTGELFF. In DNA form, the CDR3 reads TGTGCCTGGACCCTGCGGCCTCCGGGACAGGCGAACACCGGGGAGCTGTTTTTT.

The chain joins TRBV3-1 (or the pseudogene TRBV3-2) to TRBJ1-5, with D tentatively TRBD1 (5 bases). Germline loops: CDR1 LGHDT, CDR2 YNNKEL (reference sequence). The CDR3 covers 13 residues. V dropped 5 bases and J dropped 3 bases, with 8 bases sitting between them. Here the CDR3 reads CASSADINQPQHF. The CDR3 DNA follows: TGTGCCAGCAGCGCGGACATCAATCAGCCCCAGCATTTT.

The chain's CDR3 is CASSLKPGFVTNEQFF. As DNA, the CDR3 is TGTGCCAGCAGCCTTAAACCGGGATTTGTTACAAATGAGCAGTTCTTC. The chain is built from TRBV14 and TRBJ2-1; perhaps TRBD2 as D (5 bases). The CDR3 is made up of 16 amino acids. Germline CDR1 reads SGHDN; CDR2 reads FVKESK. The V end was cut by 4 bases, the J end by 7 bases, with 20 bases between. The variable domain in full, completed from reference TRBV14 and TRBJ2-1, reads EAGVTQFPSHSVIEKGQTVTLRCDPISGHDNLYWYRRVMGKEIKFLLHFVKESKQDESGMPNNRFLAERTGGTYSTLKVQPAELEDSGVYFCASSLKPGFVTNEQFFGPGTRLTVL.

J is TRBJ2-7 and V is TRBV12-3 or TRBV12-4, with 7 bases identical to TRBD1. The CDR3 is 13 residues long. Trimming cost V 6 bases and J 3 bases; bases outside gene matches: 5. The CDR3 region is CASSQGQNYEQYF. CDR3 nucleotides: TGTGCCAGCAGCCAGGGACAGAACTACGAGCAGTACTTC.